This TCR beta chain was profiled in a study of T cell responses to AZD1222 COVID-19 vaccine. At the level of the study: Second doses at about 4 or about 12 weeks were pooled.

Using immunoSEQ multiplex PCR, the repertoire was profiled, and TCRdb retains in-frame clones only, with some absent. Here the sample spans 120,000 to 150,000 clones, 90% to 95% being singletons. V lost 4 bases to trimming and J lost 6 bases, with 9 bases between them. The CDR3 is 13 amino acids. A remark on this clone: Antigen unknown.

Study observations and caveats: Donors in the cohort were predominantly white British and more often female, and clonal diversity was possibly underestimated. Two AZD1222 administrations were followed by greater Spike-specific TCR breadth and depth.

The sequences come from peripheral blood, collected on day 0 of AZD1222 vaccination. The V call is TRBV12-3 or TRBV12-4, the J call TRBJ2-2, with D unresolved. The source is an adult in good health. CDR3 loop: CASSYTIAGELFF. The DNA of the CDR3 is TGTGCCAGCAGTTACACAATAGCCGGGGAGCTGTTTTTT.